Listed here are 9 T cell receptor beta chains from one sample, sequenced in a study of CD8 T cells in ankylosing spondylitis (dated by TCRdb to 2016 to 2017). The library was prepared using 5' RACE. The sequencer was an Illumina HiSeq 2500. In-frame beta chains were kept once TCRdb had trimmed the public reads at Q25 with fastp and called clones with MiXCR. Each record represents a unique CDR3 protein, reported with the most common genes and DNA among its rows. For this sample the table gives some 130,000 distinct CDR3 sequences, of which roughly 13% were detected only once. The ten biggest clones cover 2.5% to 3.5% of the sample. The sample comprised blood, either unsorted or a sorted T cell fraction (not recorded which). All receptors derive from a female donor with ankylosing spondylitis or in good health (not recorded which).

This clonotype appeared many times. The chain has TRBV7-9 and TRBJ1-5; D is undetermined. Trimming pared 1 base from V and 6 bases from J, leaving 7 bases between. The CDR3 extends over 13 amino acids. CDR1 and CDR2 from the germline V gene are SEHNR and FQNEAQ (reference sequence). CDR3 residues: CASSLDGSQPQHF. CDR3 nucleotide sequence: TGTGCCAGCAGCTTAGACGGAAGTCAGCCCCAGCATTTT.

At least ten counts were recorded for this clonotype. V gene TRBV12-3 or TRBV12-4 combines with J gene TRBJ1-2; D gene uncertain. The CDR3 runs 14 residues. The ends were cut back, 3 bases at V and 6 bases at J, with 14 bases in the middle. The DNA for the CDR3 is TGTGCCAGCAGTTTTTCCGTGGCAAAAAATGGCTACACCTTC. This translates into CASSFSVAKNGYTF.

This clonotype was seen many times. The V and J genes are TRBV20-1 and TRBJ1-2; maybe TRBD1 (6 bases). Trimming removed 5 bases at V and 5 bases at J, with 15 bases between. CDR3 length: 13 amino acids. CDR1 is DFQATT and CDR2 is SNEGSKA in the germline V gene (reference sequence). DNA of the CDR3: TGCAGTGCTCCCGAGACAGGAGCTTATGGCTACACCTTC. Encoded protein: CSAPETGAYGYTF.

This clonotype was seen only a few times. The chain has TRBV20-1 and TRBJ2-7, with a possible D match to TRBD1 (5 bases). The germline V gene has CDR1 DFQATT and CDR2 SNEGSKA (reference sequence). V lost 5 bases and J lost 3, with 11 bases in between. This CDR3 spans 12 amino acids. The CDR3 sequence: CSARPQGYEQYF. The CDR3 DNA is TGCAGTGCTCGACCTCAGGGCTACGAGCAGTACTTC.

The gene calls are TRBV20-1 and TRBJ2-1; 7 bases agree with TRBD1. Trimming cost V 2 bases and J 5 bases; bases outside gene matches: 6. Per germline, CDR1 DFQATT and CDR2 SNEGSKA (reference sequence). This CDR3 is built from 14 residues. The CDR3 DNA sequence: TGCAGTGCTAGAACAGGGGAAACTCACAATGAGCAGTTCTTC. Amino acid sequence: CSARTGETHNEQFF.

This clonotype is a singleton in its sample. One end of the junction fails to match germline, which may point to a read error. The chain links TRBV4-1 to TRBJ2-4; TRBD1 matches 9 bases. Germline V gene data show CDR1 as MGHRA and CDR2 as YSYEKL. The CDR3 totals 19 residues. The CDR3 DNA reads TGCGCCAGGAGCCTGGGACAGGGAAGATATTTACTAGCCAAAAACATTCAGTACTTC. It is translated as CARSLGQGRYLLAKNIQYF.

The CDR3 DNA reads as TGTGCCATCAGTGAGTCGGGCGGGACTGCTTATGAAGCTTTCTTT. Its translation is CAISESGGTAYEAFF. This chain connects TRBV10-3 to TRBJ1-1; D perhaps matches TRBD1 (5 bases). The length of the CDR3 is 15 residues. Germline loops: CDR1 ENHRY, CDR2 SYGVKD. V was clipped by 0 bases and J by 7 bases, with 15 bases between them.

This clonotype has only a few counts. This rearrangement joins TRBV28 to TRBJ1-3, with TRBD1 matching over 8 bases. The germline V gene encodes CDR1 MDHEN and CDR2 SYDVKM. J was trimmed by 4 bases and V by 6 bases; bases with no gene match: 5. CDR3 length: 14 amino acids. The DNA of the CDR3 is TGTGCCAGCAGCCCAGGGGGCGTAGGAAACACCATATATTTT. It is translated as CASSPGGVGNTIYF.

This clonotype was seen repeatedly, ten times or more. The rearrangement uses TRBV7-9 and TRBJ1-5, with D hard to call. The CDR3 is 15 residues long. Germline CDR1 and CDR2: SEHNR and FQNEAQ (reference sequence). V was pared by 5 bases and J by 3 bases, with 14 bases between. The chain's CDR3 is CASSLNSNLNQPQHF. Written as DNA, the CDR3 is TGTGCCAGCAGCCTCAACTCGAACCTCAATCAGCCCCAGCATTTT.